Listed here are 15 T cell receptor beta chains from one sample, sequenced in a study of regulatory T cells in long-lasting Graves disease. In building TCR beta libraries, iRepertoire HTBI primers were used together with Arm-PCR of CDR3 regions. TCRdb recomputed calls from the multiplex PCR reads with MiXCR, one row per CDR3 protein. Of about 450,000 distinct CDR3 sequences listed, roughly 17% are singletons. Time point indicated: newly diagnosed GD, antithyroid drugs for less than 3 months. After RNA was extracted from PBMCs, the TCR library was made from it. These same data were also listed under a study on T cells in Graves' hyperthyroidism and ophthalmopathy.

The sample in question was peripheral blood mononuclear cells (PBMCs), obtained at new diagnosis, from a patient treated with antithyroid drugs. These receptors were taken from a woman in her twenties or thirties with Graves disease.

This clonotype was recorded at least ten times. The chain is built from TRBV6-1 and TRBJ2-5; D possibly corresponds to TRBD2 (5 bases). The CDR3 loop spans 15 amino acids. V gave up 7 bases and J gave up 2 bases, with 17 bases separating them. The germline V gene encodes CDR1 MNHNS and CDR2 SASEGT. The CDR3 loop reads CASKVDRDPQETQYF. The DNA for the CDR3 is TGTGCCAGCAAGGTGGACCGGGATCCACAAGAGACCCAGTACTTC.

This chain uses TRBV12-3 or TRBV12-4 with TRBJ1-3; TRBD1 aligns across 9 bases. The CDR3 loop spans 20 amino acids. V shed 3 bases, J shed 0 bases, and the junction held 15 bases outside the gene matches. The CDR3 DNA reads TGTGCCAGCAGTTTTCTCCGGGACAGGGCGACAGAAGTCTCTGGAAACACCATATATTTT. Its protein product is CASSFLRDRATEVSGNTIYF.

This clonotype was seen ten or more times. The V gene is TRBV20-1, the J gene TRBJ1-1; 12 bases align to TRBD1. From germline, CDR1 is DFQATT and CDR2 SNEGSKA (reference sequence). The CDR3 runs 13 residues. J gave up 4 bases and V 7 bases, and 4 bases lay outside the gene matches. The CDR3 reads CSGPGQGATEAFF. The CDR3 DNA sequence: TGCAGTGGACCGGGACAGGGGGCCACTGAAGCTTTCTTT.

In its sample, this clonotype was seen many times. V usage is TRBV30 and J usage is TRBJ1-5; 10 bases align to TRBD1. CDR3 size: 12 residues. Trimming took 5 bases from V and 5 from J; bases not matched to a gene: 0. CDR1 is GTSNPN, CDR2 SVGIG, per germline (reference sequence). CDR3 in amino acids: CAWGQGDQPQHF. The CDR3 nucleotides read TGTGCCTGGGGACAGGGGGATCAGCCCCAGCATTTT.

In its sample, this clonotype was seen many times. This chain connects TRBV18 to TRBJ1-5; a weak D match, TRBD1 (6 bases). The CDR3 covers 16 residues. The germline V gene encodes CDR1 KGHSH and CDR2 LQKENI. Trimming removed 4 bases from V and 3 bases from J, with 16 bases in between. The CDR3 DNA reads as TGTGCCAGCTCACAGGGGCGGGACATTGCCAATCAGCCCCAGCATTTT. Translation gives CASSQGRDIANQPQHF.

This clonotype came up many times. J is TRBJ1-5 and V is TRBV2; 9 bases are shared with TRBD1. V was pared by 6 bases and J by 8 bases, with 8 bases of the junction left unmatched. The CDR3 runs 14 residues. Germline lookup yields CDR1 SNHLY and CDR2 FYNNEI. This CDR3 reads CASSGQGPPKPQHF. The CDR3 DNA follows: TGTGCCAGCAGCGGACAGGGGCCGCCTAAGCCCCAGCATTTT.

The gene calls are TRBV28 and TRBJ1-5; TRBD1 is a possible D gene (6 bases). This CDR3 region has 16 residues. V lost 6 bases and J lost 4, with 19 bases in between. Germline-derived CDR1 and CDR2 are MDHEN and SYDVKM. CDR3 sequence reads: CASSARGIAYNQPQHF. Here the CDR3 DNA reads TGTGCCAGCAGCGCAAGGGGGATAGCTTATAATCAGCCCCAGCATTTT.

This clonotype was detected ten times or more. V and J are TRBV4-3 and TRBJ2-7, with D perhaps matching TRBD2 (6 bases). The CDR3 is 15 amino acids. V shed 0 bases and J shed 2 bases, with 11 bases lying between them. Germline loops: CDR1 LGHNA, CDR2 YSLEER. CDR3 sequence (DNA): TGCGCCAGCAGCCAAGACCGGGACTCCACCTACGAGCAGTACTTC. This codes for CASSQDRDSTYEQYF.

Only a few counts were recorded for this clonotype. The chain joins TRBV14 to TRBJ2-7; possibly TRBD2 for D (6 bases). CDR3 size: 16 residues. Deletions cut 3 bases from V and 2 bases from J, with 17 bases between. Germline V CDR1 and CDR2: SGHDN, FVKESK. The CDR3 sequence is CASSQDLGGTAYEQYF. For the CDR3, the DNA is TGTGCCAGCAGCCAGGATCTAGGCGGGACCGCCTACGAGCAGTACTTC.

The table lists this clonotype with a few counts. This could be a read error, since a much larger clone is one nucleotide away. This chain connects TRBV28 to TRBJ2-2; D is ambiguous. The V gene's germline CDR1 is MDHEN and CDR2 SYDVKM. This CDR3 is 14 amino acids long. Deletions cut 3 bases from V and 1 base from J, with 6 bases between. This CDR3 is CASSFAQNTGELFF. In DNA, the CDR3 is TGTGCCAGCAGTTTTGCGCAGAACACCGGGGAGCTGTTTTTT.

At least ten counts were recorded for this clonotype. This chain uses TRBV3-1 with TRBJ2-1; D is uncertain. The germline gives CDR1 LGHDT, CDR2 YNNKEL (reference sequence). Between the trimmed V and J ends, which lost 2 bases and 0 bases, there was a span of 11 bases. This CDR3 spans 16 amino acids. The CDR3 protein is CASSQYVGLSYNEQFF. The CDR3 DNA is TGTGCCAGCAGCCAATATGTGGGTCTCTCCTACAATGAGCAGTTCTTC.

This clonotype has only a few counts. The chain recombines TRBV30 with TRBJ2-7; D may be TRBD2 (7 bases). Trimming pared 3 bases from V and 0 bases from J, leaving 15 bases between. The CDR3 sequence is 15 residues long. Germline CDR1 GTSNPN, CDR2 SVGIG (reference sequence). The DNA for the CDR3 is TGTGCCTGGAGGGGGGGGCAGGGATTCTCCTACGAGCAGTACTTC. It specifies CAWRGGQGFSYEQYF.

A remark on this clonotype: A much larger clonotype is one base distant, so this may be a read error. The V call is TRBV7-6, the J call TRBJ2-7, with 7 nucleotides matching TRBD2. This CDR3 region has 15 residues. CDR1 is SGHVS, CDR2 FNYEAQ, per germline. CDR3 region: CASTLGEGLAYEQYF. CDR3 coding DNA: TGTGCCAGCACCTTAGGGGAGGGGCTAGCCTACGAGCAGTACTTC.

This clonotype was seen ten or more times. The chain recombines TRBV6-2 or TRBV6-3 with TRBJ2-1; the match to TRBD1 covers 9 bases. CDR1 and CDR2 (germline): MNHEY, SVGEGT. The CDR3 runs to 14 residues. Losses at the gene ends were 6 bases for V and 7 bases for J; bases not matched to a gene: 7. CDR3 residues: CASSRDREGNEQFF. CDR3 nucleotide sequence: TGTGCCAGCAGCAGGGACAGGGAGGGAAATGAGCAGTTCTTC.

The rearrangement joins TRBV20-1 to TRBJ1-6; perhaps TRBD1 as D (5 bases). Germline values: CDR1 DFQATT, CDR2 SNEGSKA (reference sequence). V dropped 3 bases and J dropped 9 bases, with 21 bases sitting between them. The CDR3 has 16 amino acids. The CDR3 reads CSASGDWGGGPSPLHF. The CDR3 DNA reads TGCAGTGCTAGTGGGGACTGGGGAGGAGGCCCTTCACCCCTCCACTTT.